A selection of T cell receptor beta chains follows, all from one sample in a study of T cells in Graves' hyperthyroidism and ophthalmopathy. One entry per CDR3 protein, called by TCRdb with MiXCR from the multiplex PCR reads. The sample gives 300,000 to 450,000 distinct CDR3 sequences, approximately 13% of which show up once; approximately 9.9% is in the top ten. The sequenced material came from blood. The receptors were gathered from a woman aged 55 to 70 with Graves' hyperthyroidism. The CDR3 runs from the conserved cysteine through the conserved F or W. The order of the fields is D gene, J gene, V gene, clone size, CDR3 protein, CDR3 DNA. A D gene is named only where the DNA matches it firmly. Only some rows state a clone size, as once, few, many or a class for expanded clones.

>TRBD2|TRBJ2-3|TRBV6-9|NA
CASSWTSGRSDTQYF
TGTGCCAGCAGTTGGACTAGCGGGAGATCAGATACGCAGTATTTT
>NA|TRBJ1-3|TRBV5-4|many
CASSTTVSGDTIYF
TGTGCCAGCAGCACCACGGTGTCCGGAGACACCATATATTTT
>TRBD2|TRBJ2-2|TRBV19|NA
CATDTSDTGELFF
TGTGCCACCGACACTAGCGACACCGGGGAGCTGTTTTTT
>TRBD1|TRBJ1-5|TRBV28|NA
CASSFGQGADKNQPQHF
TGTGCCAGCAGTTTCGGGCAGGGGGCCGATAAAAATCAGCCCCAGCATTTT
>NA|TRBJ2-7|TRBV28|NA
CASSGGGQALTYEQYF
TGTGCCAGCAGTGGTGGAGGCCAGGCCCTCACCTACGAGCAGTACTTC
>NA|TRBJ2-2|TRBV11-3|many
CASSFGVTGELFF
TGTGCCAGCAGCTTTGGAGTCACCGGGGAGCTGTTTTTT
>TRBD2|TRBJ2-5|TRBV5-1|many
CASSLGLAGGQETQYF
TGTGCCAGCTCACTCGGACTAGCGGGGGGACAAGAGACCCAGTACTTC
>TRBD2|TRBJ2-1|TRBV7-3|many
CASSTQTSGRKYNEQFF
TGTGCCAGCAGCACCCAAACTAGCGGGAGGAAATACAATGAGCAGTTCTTC
>NA|TRBJ1-4|TRBV19|few
CASSISYATNEKLFF
TGTGCCAGTAGTATCTCCTATGCAACTAATGAAAAACTGTTTTTT
>NA|TRBJ2-2|TRBV9|many
CASSPRPTGELFF
TGTGCCAGCAGCCCGAGACCAACCGGGGAGCTGTTTTTT
>NA|TRBJ2-1|TRBV13|NA
CASSKKGLRDGNNEQFF
TGTGCCAGCAGCAAGAAGGGCCTCCGGGACGGAAACAATGAGCAGTTCTTC
>TRBD2|TRBJ2-2|TRBV7-9|few
CASSLLAANTGELFF
TGTGCCAGCAGCTTACTAGCGGCCAACACCGGGGAGCTGTTTTTT
>TRBD2|TRBJ2-7|TRBV2|many
CATRTSGYEQYF
TGTGCCACCCGGACTAGCGGTTACGAGCAGTACTTC
>NA|TRBJ2-2|TRBV3-1|many
CASSQGSGAPRELFF
TGTGCCAGCAGCCAAGGCTCGGGAGCCCCCCGGGAGCTGTTTTTT
>NA|TRBJ2-1|TRBV4-2|many
CASSRIANEQFF
TGTGCCAGCAGCCGAATAGCGAATGAGCAGTTCTTC
>NA|TRBJ2-6|TRBV4-1|few
CASSQLDLSGANVLTF
TGCGCCAGCAGCCAACTCGACCTCTCTGGGGCCAACGTCCTGACTTTC
>NA|TRBJ1-1|TRBV25-1|few
CASRPSDGEAFF
TGTGCCAGCAGGCCCTCGGACGGTGAAGCTTTCTTT
>NA|TRBJ1-5|TRBV14|few
CARLLGRISNQPQHF
TGTGCCAGGTTACTCGGACGGATTAGCAATCAGCCCCAGCATTTT
>TRBD2|TRBJ2-5|TRBV12-3/TRBV12-4|many
CASSSGNSGSQTQYF
TGTGCCAGCAGCTCGGGGAATAGCGGGAGCCAGACCCAGTACTTC
>NA|TRBJ1-3|TRBV10-3|NA
CATVQGPSGNTIYF
TGTGCCACCGTACAGGGCCCCTCTGGAAACACCATATATTTT
>TRBD2|TRBJ2-3|TRBV24-1|many
CATSLAGTNTDTQYF
TGTGCCACCAGCCTAGCGGGGACCAACACAGATACGCAGTATTTT
>NA|TRBJ2-1|TRBV11-2|many
CASSSRLPSYNEQFF
TGTGCCAGCAGTTCCCGACTACCCTCCTACAATGAGCAGTTCTTC
>TRBD2|TRBJ2-7|TRBV6-1|many
CASRRAPTSGRMDEQYF
TGTGCCAGCAGGAGGGCCCCCACTAGCGGGAGAATGGACGAGCAGTACTTC
>NA|TRBJ2-7|TRBV4-1|few
CASSRISGTVEGEQYF
TGCGCCAGCAGCCGCATATCCGGGACCGTGGAGGGCGAGCAGTACTTC
>TRBD1|TRBJ2-7|TRBV2|NA
CASKGQGGVYEQYF
TGTGCCAGCAAGGGACAGGGAGGAGTATACGAGCAGTACTTC
>TRBD1|TRBJ1-6|TRBV20-1|few
CSARPATGNSPLHF
TGCAGTGCTAGACCCGCGACAGGGAATTCACCCCTCCACTTT
>NA|TRBJ2-7|TRBV5-6|many
CASSSDRVPPPLEQYF
TGTGCCAGCAGCTCCGACCGGGTTCCCCCCCCACTCGAGCAGTACTTC
>NA|TRBJ1-2|TRBV28|NA
CASSSEIYGYTF
TGTGCCAGCAGTTCGGAGATCTATGGCTACACCTTC
>NA|TRBJ1-1|TRBV2|many
CASNQARNTEAFF
TGTGCCAGCAATCAAGCCCGGAACACTGAAGCTTTCTTT
>TRBD1|TRBJ2-1|TRBV30|many
CAWATGDTAVSYNEQFF
TGTGCCTGGGCGACAGGGGACACCGCCGTCTCCTACAATGAGCAGTTCTTC
>TRBD2|TRBJ2-3|TRBV2|NA
CASLAGPGTQYF
TGTGCCAGCCTAGCGGGGCCAGGGACGCAGTATTTT
>NA|TRBJ2-1|TRBV12-3/TRBV12-4|many
CASSFRQGSLDEQFF
TGTGCCAGCAGTTTTAGGCAGGGATCTTTGGATGAGCAGTTCTTC
>NA|TRBJ1-1|TRBV7-8|NA
CASSLVGGQSSEAFF
TGTGCCAGCAGCTTAGTGGGCGGTCAGTCGTCTGAAGCTTTCTTT
>NA|TRBJ1-1|TRBV5-1|many
CASSLGHTEAFF
TGCGCCAGCAGCTTGGGGCACACTGAAGCTTTCTTT
>NA|TRBJ1-1|TRBV5-4|NA
CASSLDGGKNTEAFF
TGTGCCAGCAGCTTGGACGGGGGCAAAAACACTGAAGCTTTCTTT
>NA|TRBJ1-5|TRBV10-3|NA
CAISEEGGDQPQHF
TGTGCCATCAGTGAGGAGGGTGGGGATCAGCCCCAGCATTTT
>NA|TRBJ2-7|TRBV12-3/TRBV12-4|many
CASSIRGSEVYEQYF
TGTGCCAGCAGTATCCGAGGGTCGGAGGTCTACGAGCAGTACTTC
>TRBD2|TRBJ2-1|TRBV20-1|few
CSAPPRLAGSEETQFF
TGCAGTGCTCCTCCGCGACTAGCGGGATCTGAGGAGACCCAGTTCTTC
>NA|TRBJ2-5|TRBV5-1|NA
CASSLVPGADETQYF
TGCGCCAGCAGCTTGGTTCCGGGGGCGGATGAGACCCAGTACTTC
>NA|TRBJ1-2|TRBV3-1|many
CASSQVTDSALSF
TGTGCCAGCAGCCAAGTTACTGACAGTGCCCTCTCCTTC
>TRBD1|TRBJ2-1|TRBV6-2/TRBV6-3|many
CASSYGTDYNEQFF
TGTGCCAGCAGTTACGGGACAGACTACAATGAGCAGTTCTTC
>NA|TRBJ1-5|TRBV19|NA
CASSIPRGKGNQPQHF
TGTGCCAGTAGTATCCCACGAGGGAAGGGCAATCAGCCCCAGCATTTT
>NA|TRBJ2-5|TRBV12-5|NA
CASVPGAAGRETQYF
TGTGCTAGTGTCCCAGGGGCAGCCGGTCGGGAGACCCAGTACTTC
>NA|TRBJ1-2|TRBV11-2|many
CASSPGTLGYGYTF
TGTGCCAGCAGCCCGGGGACGCTAGGCTATGGCTACACCTTC
>TRBD2|TRBJ2-7|TRBV7-2|many
CASSFFLAGAHEYF
TGTGCCAGCAGCTTTTTTTTAGCGGGAGCCCATGAGTACTTC
>TRBD1|TRBJ1-5|TRBV10-3|many
CAISRDRKSNQPQHF
TGTGCCATCAGCAGGGACAGAAAATCCAATCAGCCCCAGCATTTT
>NA|TRBJ2-1|TRBV2|many
CASSDGHTVQFF
TGTGCCAGCAGTGATGGCCACACGGTACAGTTCTTC
>TRBD2|TRBJ2-3|TRBV12-3/TRBV12-4|NA
CASSPYGLAATDTQYF
TGTGCCAGCAGCCCCTACGGACTAGCGGCCACAGATACGCAGTATTTT
>NA|TRBJ1-1|TRBV18|many
CASSPPRAVTEAFF
TGTGCCAGCTCACCCCCGAGGGCGGTCACTGAAGCTTTCTTT
>NA|TRBJ2-7|TRBV2|many
CASSLDNEQYF
TGTGCCAGCAGTCTAGACAACGAGCAGTACTTC
>NA|TRBJ1-2|TRBV2|many
CASRTGGANYGYTF
TGTGCCAGCAGGACGGGGGGCGCCAACTATGGCTACACCTTC
>TRBD2|TRBJ2-7|TRBV7-8|NA
CASSLEGGRDEQYF
TGTGCCAGCAGCTTAGAGGGTGGGAGGGACGAGCAGTACTTC
>NA|TRBJ1-2|TRBV18|many
CASSPTRDNNYGYTF
TGTGCCAGCTCACCGACAAGGGACAATAACTATGGCTACACCTTC
>TRBD2|TRBJ2-7|TRBV5-6|NA
CASSLVWEGLGEQYF
TGTGCCAGCAGCTTGGTGTGGGAGGGCCTGGGGGAGCAGTACTTC
>NA|TRBJ2-3|TRBV5-1|NA
CASSSQTSTDTQYF
TGCGCCAGCAGCTCCCAGACAAGCACAGATACGCAGTATTTT
>NA|TRBJ2-7|TRBV19|few
CASSIGHEQYF
TGTGCCAGTAGTATCGGCCACGAGCAGTACTTC
>TRBD1|TRBJ2-1|TRBV18|NA
CASSPGQAYEQFF
TGTGCCAGCTCACCGGGACAGGCCTACGAGCAGTTCTTC